Included here is one T cell receptor beta chain sequence, with context. The antigen remains unidentified. Trimming cost V 3 bases and J 3 bases, with 19 bases left between them. The germline V gene encodes CDR1 SQVTM and CDR2 ANQGSEA. This CDR3 has 16 residues. The data were taken from a study of CD8 T cells in ankylosing spondylitis. Study-wide findings and caveats: Peripheral blood samples showed relatively rare disease-linked clones, and these clones were CD8+. Ankylosing spondylitis blood appeared to carry a characteristic TCR beta motif of eight or nine highly homologous variants.

MiXCR, applied by TCRdb to the 5' RACE reads, yields one record per CDR3 protein. Of a few hundred thousand distinct CDR3 sequences listed, more than 15% are singletons. The chain couples TRBV29-1 to TRBJ2-3, with D possibly matching TRBD2 (6 bases). This clonotype originated in a male donor with ankylosing spondylitis. The specimen sequenced was blood, either unsorted or a sorted T cell fraction (not recorded which). CDR3: CSVDTRTGRGTDTQYF. The CDR3 DNA follows: TGCAGCGTTGACACCAGGACCGGGAGAGGGACAGATACGCAGTATTTT.